Listed here are 4 T cell receptor beta chains from one sample, sequenced in a study of T cell repertoires in cytomegalovirus infection (dated by TCRdb to the late 2010s). The treatment or condition label, as the study defines it: in vitro stimulation with specific CMV peptide epitopes to enrich CMV-specific T cells. Which antigens these TCRs recognize remains unknown. The run used an Illumina HiSeq 1500. TCRdb itself trimmed the public reads at Q25 with fastp, ran MiXCR and retained productive beta chains. Rows with a matching CDR3 protein are joined into one entry that keeps the most common DNA and genes. The sample yields roughly 990,000 distinct CDR3 sequences; roughly 30% were counted once. The ten top clones hold around 15% of the sample. Specimen: cultured CD8+ T cells from PBMCs, collected from culture after CMV antigen stimulation. These receptors all stem from a human donor in good health (CMV status not recorded). Some clones in this sample may be carry-over from other donors' samples.

CDR3: CASSQDMLSSYEQYF. CDR3 bases: TGCGCCAGCAGCCAAGATATGCTTAGCTCCTACGAGCAGTACTTC. The V gene is TRBV4-1, the J gene TRBJ2-7, with D uncertain. Trimming cost V 0 bases and J 0 bases, with 9 bases left between them. CDR1 and CDR2 (germline): MGHRA, YSYEKL. The CDR3 length is 15 residues.

The V gene is TRBV7-4, the J gene TRBJ2-7; D is possibly TRBD2 (5 bases). Trimming took off 5 bases at V and 8 bases at J, with 10 bases between the two ends. There are 11 residues in the CDR3. CDR1 and CDR2 from the germline V gene are SGHVT and SQSDAQ. The CDR3 is CASSAASQQYV. CDR3 DNA sequence: TGTGCCAGCAGCGCTGCTAGCCAGCAGTACGTC.

This clonotype turned up a few times. The genes are TRBV4-1 and TRBJ1-2; the D is unclear. This CDR3 has 15 residues. The V end was cut by 1 base, the J end by 2 bases, with 11 bases between. Per the germline V gene, CDR1 is MGHRA and CDR2 is YSYEKL. CDR3 DNA: TGCGCCAGCAGCCAAGTTAACAGCGGGAACTATGGCTACACCTTC. It encodes CASSQVNSGNYGYTF.

The chain has TRBV28 and TRBJ2-1; 9 bases are a match to TRBD2. V shed 6 bases and J 4 bases; nucleotides not matched to a gene: 4. The CDR3 length is 14 residues. Looked up from germline, CDR1 is MDHEN and CDR2 is SYDVKM. CDR3 protein: CASRSSGNYNEQFF. The CDR3 region has the DNA TGTGCCAGCAGATCTAGCGGGAATTACAATGAGCAGTTCTTC.